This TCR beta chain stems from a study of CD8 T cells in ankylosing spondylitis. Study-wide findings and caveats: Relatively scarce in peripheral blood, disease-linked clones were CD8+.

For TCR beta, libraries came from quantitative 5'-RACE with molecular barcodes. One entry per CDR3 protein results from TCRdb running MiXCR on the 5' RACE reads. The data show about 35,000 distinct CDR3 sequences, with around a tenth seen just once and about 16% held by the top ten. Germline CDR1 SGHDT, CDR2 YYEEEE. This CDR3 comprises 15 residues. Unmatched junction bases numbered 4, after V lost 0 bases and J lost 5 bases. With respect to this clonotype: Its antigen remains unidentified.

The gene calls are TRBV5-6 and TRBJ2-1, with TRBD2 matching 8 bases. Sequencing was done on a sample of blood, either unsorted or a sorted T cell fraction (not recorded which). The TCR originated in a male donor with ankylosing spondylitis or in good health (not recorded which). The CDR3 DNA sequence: TGTGCCAGCAGCTTGGTGACTAGCGACCACAATGAGCAGTTCTTC. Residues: CASSLVTSDHNEQFF.